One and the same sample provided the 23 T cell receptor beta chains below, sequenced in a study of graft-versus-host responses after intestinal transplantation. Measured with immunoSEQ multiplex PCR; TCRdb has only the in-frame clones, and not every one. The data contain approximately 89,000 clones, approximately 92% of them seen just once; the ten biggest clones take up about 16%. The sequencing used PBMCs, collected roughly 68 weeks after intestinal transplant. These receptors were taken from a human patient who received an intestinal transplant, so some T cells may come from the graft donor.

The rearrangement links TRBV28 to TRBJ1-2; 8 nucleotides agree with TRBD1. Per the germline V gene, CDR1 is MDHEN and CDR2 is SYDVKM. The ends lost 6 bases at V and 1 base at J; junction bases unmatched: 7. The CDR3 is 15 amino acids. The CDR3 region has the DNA TGTGCCAGCAGCGTTACGACAGGGGTTAACTATGGCTACACCTTC. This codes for CASSVTTGVNYGYTF.

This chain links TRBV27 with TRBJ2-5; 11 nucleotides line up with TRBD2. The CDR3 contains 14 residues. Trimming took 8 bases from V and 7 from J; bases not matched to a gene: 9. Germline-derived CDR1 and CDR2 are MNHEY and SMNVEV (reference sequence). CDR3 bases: TGTGCCAGCCAGCGACTAGCGGGGTCGGGGACCCAGTACTTC. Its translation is CASQRLAGSGTQYF.

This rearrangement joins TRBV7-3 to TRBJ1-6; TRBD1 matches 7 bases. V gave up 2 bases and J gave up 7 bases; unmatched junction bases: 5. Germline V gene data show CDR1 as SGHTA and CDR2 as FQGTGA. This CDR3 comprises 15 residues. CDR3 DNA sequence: TGTGCCAGCAGCTTAGGGACAGCCGAAAATTCACCCCTCCACTTT. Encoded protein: CASSLGTAENSPLHF.

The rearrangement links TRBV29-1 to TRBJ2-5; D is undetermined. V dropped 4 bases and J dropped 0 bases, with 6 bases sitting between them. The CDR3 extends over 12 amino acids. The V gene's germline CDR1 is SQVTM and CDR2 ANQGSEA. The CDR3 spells CSVVKDQETQYF. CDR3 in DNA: TGCAGCGTTGTCAAGGACCAAGAGACCCAGTACTTC.

CDR3 sequence reads: CASSPGQNYGYTF. DNA for the CDR3: TGCGCCAGCAGCCCGGGACAGAACTATGGCTACACCTTC. The chain combines TRBV5-1 with TRBJ1-2, with TRBD1 identical over 7 bases. The CDR3 runs 13 residues. Germline-derived CDR1 and CDR2 are SGHRS and YFSETQ. V trimming: 4 bases; J trimming: 2 bases; junction bases outside the gene matches: 2.

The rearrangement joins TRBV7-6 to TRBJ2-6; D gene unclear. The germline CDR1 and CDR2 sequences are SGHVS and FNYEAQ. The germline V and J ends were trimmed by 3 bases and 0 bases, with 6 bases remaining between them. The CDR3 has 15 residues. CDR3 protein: CASSFPGSGANVLTF. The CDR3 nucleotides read TGTGCCAGCAGCTTCCCGGGCTCTGGGGCCAACGTCCTGACTTTC.

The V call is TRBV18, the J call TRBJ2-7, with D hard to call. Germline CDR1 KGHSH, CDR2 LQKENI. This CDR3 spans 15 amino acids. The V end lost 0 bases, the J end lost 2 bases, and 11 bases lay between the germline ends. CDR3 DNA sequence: TGTGCCAGCTCACCACCGGGGAAGGGTCCCTACGAGCAGTACTTC. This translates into CASSPPGKGPYEQYF. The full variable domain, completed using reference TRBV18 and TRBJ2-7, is NAGVMQNPRHLVRRRGQEARLRCSPMKGHSHVYWYRQLPEEGLKFMVYLQKENIIDESGMPKERFSAEFPKEGPSILRIQQVVRGDSAAYFCASSPPGKGPYEQYFGPGTRLTVT.

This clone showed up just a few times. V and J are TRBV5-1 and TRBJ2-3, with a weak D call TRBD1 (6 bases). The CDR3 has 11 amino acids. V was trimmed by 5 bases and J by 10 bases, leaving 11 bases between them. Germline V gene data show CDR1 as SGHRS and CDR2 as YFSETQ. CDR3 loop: CASRGEGAQYF. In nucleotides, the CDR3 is TGCGCCAGCAGGGGAGAGGGGGCGCAGTATTTT.

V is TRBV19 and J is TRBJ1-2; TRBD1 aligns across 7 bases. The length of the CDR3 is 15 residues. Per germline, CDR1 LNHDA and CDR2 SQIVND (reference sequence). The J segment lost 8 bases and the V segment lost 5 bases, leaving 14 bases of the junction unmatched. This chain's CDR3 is CASSSLGQPTIGYTF. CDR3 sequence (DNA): TGTGCCAGTAGTTCCTTGGGACAGCCGACCATCGGCTACACCTTC. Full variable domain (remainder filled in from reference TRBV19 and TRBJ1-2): DGGITQSPKYLFRKEGQNVTLSCEQNLNHDAMYWYRQDPGQGLRLIYYSQIVNDFQKGDIAEGYSVSREKKESFPLTVTSAQKNPTAFYLCASSSLGQPTIGYTFGSGTRLTVV.

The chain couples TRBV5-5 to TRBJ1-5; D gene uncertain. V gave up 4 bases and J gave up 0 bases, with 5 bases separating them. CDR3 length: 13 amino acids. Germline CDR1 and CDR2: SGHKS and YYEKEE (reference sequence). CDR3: CASSTSSNQPQHF. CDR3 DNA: TGTGCCAGCAGCACCAGTAGCAATCAGCCCCAGCATTTT. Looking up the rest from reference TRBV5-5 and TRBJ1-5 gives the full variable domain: DAGVTQSPTHLIKTRGQQVTLRCSPISGHKSVSWYQQVLGQGPQFIFQYYEKEERGRGNFPDRFSARQFPNYSSELNVNALLLGDSALYLCASSTSSNQPQHFGDGTRLSIL.

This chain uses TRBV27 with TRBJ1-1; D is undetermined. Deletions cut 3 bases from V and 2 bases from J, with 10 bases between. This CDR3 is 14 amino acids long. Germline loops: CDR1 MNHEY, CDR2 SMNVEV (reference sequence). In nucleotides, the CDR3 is TGTGCCAGCAGTTTCGGGCCCGGAAACACTGAAGCTTTCTTT. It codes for CASSFGPGNTEAFF.

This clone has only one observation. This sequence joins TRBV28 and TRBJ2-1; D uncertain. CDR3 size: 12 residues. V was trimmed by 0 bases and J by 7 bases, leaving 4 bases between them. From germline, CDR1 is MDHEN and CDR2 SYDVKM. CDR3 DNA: TGTGCCAGCAGTTTATGGGGAAATGAGCAGTTCTTC. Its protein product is CASSLWGNEQFF.

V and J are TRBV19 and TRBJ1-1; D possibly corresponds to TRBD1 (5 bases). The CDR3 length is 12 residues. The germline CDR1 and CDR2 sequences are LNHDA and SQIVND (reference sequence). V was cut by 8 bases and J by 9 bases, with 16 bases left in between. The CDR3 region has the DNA TGTGCCAGTGTGGCAGGAGAGGGGAAAGCTTTCTTT. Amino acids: CASVAGEGKAFF. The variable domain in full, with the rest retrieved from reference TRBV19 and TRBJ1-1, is DGGITQSPKYLFRKEGQNVTLSCEQNLNHDAMYWYRQDPGQGLRLIYYSQIVNDFQKGDIAEGYSVSREKKESFPLTVTSAQKNPTAFYLCASVAGEGKAFFGQGTRLTVV.

CDR3: CASSASRTRGDNEQFF. As DNA, the CDR3 is TGTGCCAGCAGCGCCTCCAGGACTAGAGGGGACAATGAGCAGTTCTTC. The rearrangement links TRBV9 to TRBJ2-1, with TRBD2 matching over 7 bases. The germline gives CDR1 SGDLS, CDR2 YYNGEE. CDR3 length equals 16 residues. After removal of 3 bases from V and 5 bases from J, the junction contained 11 bases not matched to a gene.

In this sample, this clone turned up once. CDR3 residues: CASSTRGQGFVTEAFF. CDR3 DNA sequence: TGTGCCAGTAGTACGCGGGGACAGGGTTTCGTCACTGAAGCTTTCTTT. This chain links TRBV19 with TRBJ1-1, with TRBD1 matching over 9 bases. The germline gives CDR1 LNHDA, CDR2 SQIVND (reference sequence). The CDR3 extends over 16 amino acids. Unmatched junction bases numbered 10, after V lost 4 bases and J lost 4 bases.

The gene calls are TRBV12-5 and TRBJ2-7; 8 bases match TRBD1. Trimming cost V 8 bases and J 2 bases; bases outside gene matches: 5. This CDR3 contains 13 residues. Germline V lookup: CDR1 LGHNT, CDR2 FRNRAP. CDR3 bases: TGTGCTAGTCGAGGGGACAGGCCCTACGAGCAGTACTTC. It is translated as CASRGDRPYEQYF. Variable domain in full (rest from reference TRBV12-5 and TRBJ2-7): DARVTQTPRHKVTEMGQEVTMRCQPILGHNTVFWYRQTMMQGLELLAYFRNRAPLDDSGMPKDRFSAEMPDATLATLKIQPSEPRDSAVYFCASRGDRPYEQYFGPGTRLTVT.

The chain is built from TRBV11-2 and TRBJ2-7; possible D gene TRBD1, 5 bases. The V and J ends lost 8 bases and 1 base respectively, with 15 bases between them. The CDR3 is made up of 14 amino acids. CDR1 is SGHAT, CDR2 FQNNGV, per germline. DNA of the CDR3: TGTGCCAGCCTTAAGGGGCAGAAATCCTACGAGCAGTACTTC. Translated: CASLKGQKSYEQYF.

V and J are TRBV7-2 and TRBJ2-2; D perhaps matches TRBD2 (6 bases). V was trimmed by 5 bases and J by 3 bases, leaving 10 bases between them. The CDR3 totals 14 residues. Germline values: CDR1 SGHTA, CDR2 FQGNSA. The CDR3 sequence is CASSDGTDTGELFF. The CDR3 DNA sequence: TGTGCCAGCAGCGATGGGACTGACACCGGGGAGCTGTTTTTT.

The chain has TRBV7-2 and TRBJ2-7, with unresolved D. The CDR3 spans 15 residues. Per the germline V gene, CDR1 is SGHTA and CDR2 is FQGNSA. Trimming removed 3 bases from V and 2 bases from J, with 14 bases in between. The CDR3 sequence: CASSFGVALAYEQYF. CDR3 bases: TGTGCCAGCAGCTTTGGGGTGGCCCTAGCCTACGAGCAGTACTTC.

The CDR3 coding sequence is TGTGCCAGCAGTGAAGCGCTTCGTGGAAACCCGTATGGCTACACCTTC. Its protein product is CASSEALRGNPYGYTF. The V call is TRBV6-1, the J call TRBJ1-2; D is uncertain. V was trimmed by 0 bases and J by 5 bases, leaving 16 bases between them. This CDR3 has 16 amino acids. Per the germline V gene, CDR1 is MNHNS and CDR2 is SASEGT.

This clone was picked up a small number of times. CDR3 sequence reads: CASTGGGITNEKLFF. CDR3 in DNA: TGTGCCAGCACCGGGGGGGGGATAACTAATGAAAAACTGTTTTTT. The J gene is TRBJ1-4, the V gene TRBV2; weak D call: TRBD1 (5 bases). The germline CDR1 and CDR2 sequences are SNHLY and FYNNEI. The CDR3 contains 15 residues. The germline V and J ends were trimmed by 7 bases and 1 base, with 13 bases remaining between them.

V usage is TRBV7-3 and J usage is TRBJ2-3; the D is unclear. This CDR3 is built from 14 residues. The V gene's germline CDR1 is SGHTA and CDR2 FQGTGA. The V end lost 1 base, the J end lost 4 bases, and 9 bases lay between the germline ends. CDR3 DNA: TGTGCCAGCAGCTTAATCGGTCGGGCAGATACGCAGTATTTT. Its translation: CASSLIGRADTQYF.

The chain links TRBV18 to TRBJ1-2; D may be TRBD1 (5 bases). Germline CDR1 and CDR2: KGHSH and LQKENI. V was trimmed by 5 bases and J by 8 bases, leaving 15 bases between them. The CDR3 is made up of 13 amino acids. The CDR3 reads CASSGSAGQGYTF. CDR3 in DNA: TGTGCCAGCTCAGGGTCGGCAGGGCAGGGCTACACCTTC.